The 21 T cell receptor beta chains below come from one sample, sequenced in a study of technical replicates of blood from several donors. Method: immunoSEQ multiplex PCR; TCRdb's copy keeps in-frame clones and lacks some. This sample has 95,000 to 100,000 clones, with 90% to 97% found just once. The sample taken for sequencing was T cells isolated from PBMCs. These receptors came from a human donor in good health.

This clone turned up a few times. Additional DNA sequences in this sample encode the identical CDR3. The V and J genes are TRBV2 and TRBJ1-1, with 9 bases fitting TRBD1. CDR1 and CDR2 from the germline V gene are SNHLY and FYNNEI. CDR3 size: 12 residues. The trim removed 8 bases at V and 4 bases at J, leaving 2 bases unmatched. The CDR3 DNA reads TGTGCCAGCTCGGACAGGGGCACTGAAGCTTTCTTT. This translates into CASSDRGTEAFF.

This rearrangement joins TRBV11-1 to TRBJ2-7, with 9 bases lining up with TRBD2. The CDR3 extends over 15 amino acids. V was clipped by 1 base and J by 2 bases; unmatched bases: 3. CDR1 is SGHAT and CDR2 is FQDESV in the germline V gene (reference sequence). DNA for the CDR3: TGTGCCAGCAGCTTAGTGTCTAGCGGGACCTACGAGCAGTACTTC. As protein: CASSLVSSGTYEQYF.

This chain connects TRBV5-1 to TRBJ1-4; D unclear. The CDR3 is made up of 14 amino acids. Germline CDR1 SGHRS, CDR2 YFSETQ. Trimming stripped 4 bases from V and 0 bases from J, with 7 bases between. Here the CDR3 DNA reads TGCGCCAGCAGCCCGCTAACAACTAATGAAAAACTGTTTTTT. It codes for CASSPLTTNEKLFF. Variable domain in full (rest from reference TRBV5-1 and TRBJ1-4): KAGVTQTPRYLIKTRGQQVTLSCSPISGHRSVSWYQQTPGQGLQFLFEYFSETQRNKGNFPGRFSGRQFSNSRSEMNVSTLELGDSALYLCASSPLTTNEKLFFGSGTQLSVL.

The CDR3 reads CASSKEAHEQYF. The CDR3 DNA follows: TGTGCCAGTAGTAAAGAGGCCCACGAGCAGTACTTC. The chain is built from TRBV19 and TRBJ2-7; the D is unclear. CDR1 and CDR2 from the germline V gene are LNHDA and SQIVND (reference sequence). Deletions cut 4 bases from V and 5 bases from J, with 9 bases between. This CDR3 comprises 12 residues. Complete variable domain (other parts from reference TRBV19 and TRBJ2-7): DGGITQSPKYLFRKEGQNVTLSCEQNLNHDAMYWYRQDPGQGLRLIYYSQIVNDFQKGDIAEGYSVSREKKESFPLTVTSAQKNPTAFYLCASSKEAHEQYFGPGTRLTVT.

J is TRBJ2-7 and V is TRBV4-1; D may be TRBD2 (6 bases). Deletions cut 0 bases from V and 3 bases from J, with 9 bases between. The V gene's germline CDR1 is MGHRA and CDR2 YSYEKL. CDR3 length: 14 amino acids. CDR3 DNA sequence: TGCGCCAGCAGCCAAGAAGGAGGGGACTACGAGCAGTACTTC. Translated: CASSQEGGDYEQYF.

This chain uses TRBV7-8 with TRBJ2-2; tentatively, D is TRBD1 (5 bases). The length of the CDR3 is 16 residues. The V and J ends lost 6 bases and 6 bases respectively, with 20 bases between them. Germline loops: CDR1 SGHVS, CDR2 FQNEAQ. CDR3 coding DNA: TGTGCCAGCAGAACCAATTTGGTGGACAACGCCGGGGAGCTGTTTTTT. Its translation: CASRTNLVDNAGELFF.

V and J are TRBV18 and TRBJ2-3; D gene ambiguous. V was shortened by 3 bases and J by 0 bases, with 13 bases between the two germline ends. Germline loops: CDR1 KGHSH, CDR2 LQKENI. This CDR3 has 16 residues. The CDR3 region is CASSPLYPRSTDTQYF. CDR3 DNA: TGTGCCAGCTCACCTCTCTACCCCCGGAGCACAGATACGCAGTATTTT.

The chain uses TRBV7-8 and TRBJ2-7, with 8 nucleotides matching TRBD1. The V and J ends lost 6 bases and 5 bases, in that order; junction bases with no gene match: 12. CDR1 and CDR2 (germline): SGHVS, FQNEAQ. There are 15 residues in the CDR3. CDR3 bases: TGTGCCAGCAGTCCTTTTCGACAGGGGCAAGACGAGCAGTACTTC. Its protein product is CASSPFRQGQDEQYF.

The CDR3 region has the DNA TGTGCCAGCAGTACCGGGGGACAGGGTGATGAAAAACTGTTTTTT. This sequence encodes CASSTGGQGDEKLFF. This sequence joins TRBV28 and TRBJ1-4; 9 positions agree with TRBD1. This CDR3 is 15 amino acids long. CDR1 and CDR2 (germline): MDHEN, SYDVKM. The trim removed 5 bases at V and 6 bases at J, leaving 7 bases unmatched. Combining the CDR3 with reference TRBV28 and TRBJ1-4 gives the whole variable domain DVKVTQSSRYLVKRTGEKVFLECVQDMDHENMFWYRQDPGLGLRLIYFSYDVKMKEKGDIPEGYSVSREKKERFSLILESASTNQTSMYLCASSTGGQGDEKLFFGSGTQLSVL.

J is TRBJ2-3 and V is TRBV7-9, with 13 nucleotides matching TRBD2. Germline V gene sequence: CDR1 SEHNR, CDR2 FQNEAQ (reference sequence). CDR3 length equals 16 residues. Trimming at V came to 5 bases and at J to 4 bases, leaving 6 bases not matched to a gene. CDR3 DNA: TGTGCCAGCAGCCGACTAGCGGGGGGCCTTCCAGATACGCAGTATTTT. Protein sequence: CASSRLAGGLPDTQYF.

The chain joins TRBV4-1 to TRBJ2-1; D may be TRBD2 (5 bases). The CDR3 has 14 residues. The V and J ends lost 3 bases and 1 base respectively, with 7 bases between them. From germline, CDR1 is MGHRA and CDR2 YSYEKL. DNA of the CDR3: TGCGCCAGCAGCCAGAGCGGTTCCTACAATGAGCAGTTCTTC. Translation gives CASSQSGSYNEQFF.

The V and J genes are TRBV2 and TRBJ2-7; D not resolved. The CDR3 runs 10 residues. From germline, CDR1 is SNHLY and CDR2 FYNNEI. The germline V and J ends were trimmed by 6 bases and 4 bases, with 4 bases remaining between them. CDR3 in amino acids: CASRLYEQYF. The CDR3 region has the DNA TGTGCCAGCAGACTATACGAGCAGTACTTC.

In its sample, this clone was seen once. This chain links TRBV5-1 with TRBJ2-1; D call uncertain. Trimming removed 3 bases at V and 1 base at J, with 8 bases between. In germline, CDR1 is SGHRS, CDR2 YFSETQ. This CDR3 is 14 amino acids long. In DNA, the CDR3 is TGCGCCAGCAGCTCTCCCAGTTCCTACAATGAGCAGTTCTTC. Protein: CASSSPSSYNEQFF.

The genes are TRBV14 and TRBJ1-2; weak D call: TRBD1 (5 bases). The CDR3 contains 18 residues. Germline V gives CDR1 SGHDN, CDR2 FVKESK. The ends were cut back, 0 bases at V and 3 bases at J, with 20 bases in the middle. The CDR3 sequence is CASSQDRAGNPYDYGYTF. DNA for the CDR3: TGTGCCAGCAGCCAAGATCGGGCAGGGAATCCATATGACTATGGCTACACCTTC. Full variable domain (remainder filled in from reference TRBV14 and TRBJ1-2): EAGVTQFPSHSVIEKGQTVTLRCDPISGHDNLYWYRRVMGKEIKFLLHFVKESKQDESGMPNNRFLAERTGGTYSTLKVQPAELEDSGVYFCASSQDRAGNPYDYGYTFGSGTRLTVV.

This clone was observed a handful of times. V gene TRBV28 combines with J gene TRBJ2-3, with D tentatively TRBD2 (6 bases). The germline CDR1 and CDR2 sequences are MDHEN and SYDVKM. The ends were cut back, 5 bases at V and 0 bases at J, with 15 bases in the middle. The CDR3 covers 16 residues. This CDR3 is CASSLSRSGSTDTQYF. For the CDR3, the DNA is TGTGCCAGCAGTCTAAGTAGAAGCGGGAGCACAGATACGCAGTATTTT.

The V and J genes are TRBV7-6 and TRBJ1-4; the D gene is possibly TRBD1 (5 bases). Germline lookup yields CDR1 SGHVS and CDR2 FNYEAQ. V was pared by 3 bases and J by 1 base, with 9 bases between. CDR3 length: 15 residues. In DNA, the CDR3 is TGTGCCAGCAGCTTGCTGGGGCGAACTAATGAAAAACTGTTTTTT. Amino acids: CASSLLGRTNEKLFF.

This clone was counted between two and nine times. The V gene is TRBV18, the J gene TRBJ1-1, with unresolved D. The CDR3 consists of 18 residues. Trimming removed 1 base from V and 0 bases from J, with 18 bases in between. CDR1 is KGHSH, CDR2 LQKENI, per germline. CDR3 nucleotide sequence: TGTGCCAGCTCACCACTTGAAAGCTTAGAGCGATTGAACACTGAAGCTTTCTTT. Translating gives CASSPLESLERLNTEAFF.

The V gene is TRBV6-6, the J gene TRBJ1-3, with 9 bases matching TRBD1. CDR1 and CDR2 (germline): MNHNY, SVGAGI (reference sequence). The CDR3 runs to 15 residues. V lost 8 bases, J lost 2 bases, and 7 bases stayed unmatched. The CDR3 coding sequence is TGTGCCAGCGTATTGGGGGACAGGGCTGGAAACACCATATATTTT. Its translation is CASVLGDRAGNTIYF.

V usage is TRBV5-1 and J usage is TRBJ2-3; 8 bases line up with TRBD1. This CDR3 spans 14 amino acids. Germline V gene data show CDR1 as SGHRS and CDR2 as YFSETQ. The V gene end was trimmed by 4 bases and the J gene end by 6 bases; junction bases not matched to a gene: 7. The CDR3 region has the DNA TGCGCCAGCAGCAGTCAGGGGGCGATCGATACGCAGTATTTT. This gives the protein CASSSQGAIDTQYF. Supplemented by reference TRBV5-1 and TRBJ2-3, the full variable domain reads KAGVTQTPRYLIKTRGQQVTLSCSPISGHRSVSWYQQTPGQGLQFLFEYFSETQRNKGNFPGRFSGRQFSNSRSEMNVSTLELGDSALYLCASSSQGAIDTQYFGPGTRLTVL.

The chain combines TRBV19 with TRBJ1-5; D gene uncertain. The CDR3 is made up of 16 amino acids. Germline V CDR1 and CDR2: LNHDA, SQIVND (reference sequence). The V end lost 7 bases, the J end lost 0 bases, and 16 bases lay between the germline ends. As DNA, the CDR3 is TGTGCCAGTAAGGAGATGAAAGTTTATAGCAATCAGCCCCAGCATTTT. Its protein is CASKEMKVYSNQPQHF.

The chain has TRBV2 and TRBJ1-3; D not certain. Trimming removed 9 bases at V and 2 bases at J, with 20 bases between. This CDR3 spans 16 amino acids. CDR1 is SNHLY and CDR2 is FYNNEI in the germline V gene. Here the CDR3 reads CASADFLKEPGNTIYF. In DNA form, the CDR3 reads TGTGCCAGTGCGGACTTCTTAAAGGAGCCTGGAAACACCATATATTTT.